Sequencing of this T cell receptor (beta chain) was carried out in a study of blood T cell repertoires in COVID-19. Study information: Acute-phase and convalescent COVID-19 samples originated in the United States, Italy and Spain. The analysed material was cDNA or gDNA that came from T cells, B-cell-depleted T cells, or PBMCs.

Under the authors' procedure: Nucleated cell counts were estimated from reference gene primer amplification. Generated by immunoSEQ multiplex PCR, the TCRdb table keeps only in-frame clones and is missing some. That table is the source of V, J and clone size, and D and trimming were worked out from the DNA. The data contain 250,000 to 350,000 clones, approximately 90% of them singletons. Germline CDR1 is LNHNV and CDR2 is YYDKDF (reference sequence). The ends were cut back, 3 bases at V and 5 bases at J, with 17 bases in the middle. There are 16 residues in the CDR3. Enrolment of Seattle patients took place during active infection, and they were followed longitudinally.

The TCR sequence derives from a woman in her forties or fifties with COVID-19, enrolled during active disease. Sequencing input: peripheral blood. The chain is built from TRBV15 and TRBJ2-1, with a weak D call TRBD2 (6 bases). The CDR3 DNA is TGTGCCACCAGCAGTGGTTCTAGCGACGGGGACAATGAGCAGTTCTTC. This sequence encodes CATSSGSSDGDNEQFF.